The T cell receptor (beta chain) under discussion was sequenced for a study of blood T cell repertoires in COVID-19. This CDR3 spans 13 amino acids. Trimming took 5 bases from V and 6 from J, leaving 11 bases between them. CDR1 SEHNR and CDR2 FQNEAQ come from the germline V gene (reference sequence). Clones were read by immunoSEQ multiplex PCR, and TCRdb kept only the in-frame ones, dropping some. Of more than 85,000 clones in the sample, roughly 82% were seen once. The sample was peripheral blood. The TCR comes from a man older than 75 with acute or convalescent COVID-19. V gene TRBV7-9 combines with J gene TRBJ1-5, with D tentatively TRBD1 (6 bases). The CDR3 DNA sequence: TGTGCCAGCAGCCTCCGGGACATTCAGCCCCAGCATTTT. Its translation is CASSLRDIQPQHF.